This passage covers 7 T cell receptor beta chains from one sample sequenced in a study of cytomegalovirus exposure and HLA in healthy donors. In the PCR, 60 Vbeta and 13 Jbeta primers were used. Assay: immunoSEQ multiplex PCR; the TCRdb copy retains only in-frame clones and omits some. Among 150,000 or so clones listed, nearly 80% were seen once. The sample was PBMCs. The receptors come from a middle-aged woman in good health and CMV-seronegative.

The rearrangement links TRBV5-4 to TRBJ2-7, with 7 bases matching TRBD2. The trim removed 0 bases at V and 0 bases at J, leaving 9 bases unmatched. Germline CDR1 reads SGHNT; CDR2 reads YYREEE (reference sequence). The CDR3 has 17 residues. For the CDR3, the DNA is TGTGCCAGCAGCTTGGGGTTCGCGGGAGATTTCTCCTACGAGCAGTACTTC. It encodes CASSLGFAGDFSYEQYF.

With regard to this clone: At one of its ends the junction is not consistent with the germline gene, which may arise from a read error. The CDR3 reads CASSQGGRAVF. As DNA, the CDR3 is TGCGCCAGCAGCCAGGGGGGACGAGCGGTCTTC. This chain joins TRBV4-3 and TRBJ2-1, with D perhaps TRBD2 (6 bases). From germline, CDR1 is LGHNA and CDR2 YSLEER. This CDR3 has 11 amino acids.

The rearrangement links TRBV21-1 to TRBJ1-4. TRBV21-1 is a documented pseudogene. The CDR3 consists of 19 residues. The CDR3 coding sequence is TGTGCCAGCAGCAATGAGGCGTATGAACCGGAGTGTTTAAGTGAAAAACTGTTTTTT. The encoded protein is CASSNEAYEPECLSEKLFF.

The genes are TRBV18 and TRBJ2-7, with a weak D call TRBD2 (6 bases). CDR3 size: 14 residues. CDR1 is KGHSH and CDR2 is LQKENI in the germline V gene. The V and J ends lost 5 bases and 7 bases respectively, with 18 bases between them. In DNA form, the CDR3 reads TGTGCCAGCTCAGCGGGACTTAGGTTACAAGAGCAGTACTTC. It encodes CASSAGLRLQEQYF. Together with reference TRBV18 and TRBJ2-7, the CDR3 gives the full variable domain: NAGVMQNPRHLVRRRGQEARLRCSPMKGHSHVYWYRQLPEEGLKFMVYLQKENIIDESGMPKERFSAEFPKEGPSILRIQQVVRGDSAAYFCASSAGLRLQEQYFGPGTRLTVT.

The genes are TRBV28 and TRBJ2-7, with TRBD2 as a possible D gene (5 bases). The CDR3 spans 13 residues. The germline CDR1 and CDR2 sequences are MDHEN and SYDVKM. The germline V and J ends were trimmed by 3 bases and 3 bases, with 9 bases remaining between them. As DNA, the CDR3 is TGTGCCAGCAGTTTGGGGAGCTTCTACGAGCAGTACTTC. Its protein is CASSLGSFYEQYF.

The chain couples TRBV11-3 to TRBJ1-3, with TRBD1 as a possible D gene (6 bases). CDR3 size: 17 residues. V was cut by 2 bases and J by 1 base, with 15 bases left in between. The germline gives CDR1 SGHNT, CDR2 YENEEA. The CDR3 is CASSLPDRPSSGNTIYF. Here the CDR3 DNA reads TGTGCCAGCAGCTTACCGGACAGACCTTCTTCTGGAAACACCATATATTTT.

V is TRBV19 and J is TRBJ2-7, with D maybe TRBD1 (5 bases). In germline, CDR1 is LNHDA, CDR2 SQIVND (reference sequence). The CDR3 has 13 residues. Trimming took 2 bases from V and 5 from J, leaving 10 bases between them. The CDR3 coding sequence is TGTGCCAGTAGTATACAGGGTAGGCACGAGCAGTACTTC. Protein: CASSIQGRHEQYF.